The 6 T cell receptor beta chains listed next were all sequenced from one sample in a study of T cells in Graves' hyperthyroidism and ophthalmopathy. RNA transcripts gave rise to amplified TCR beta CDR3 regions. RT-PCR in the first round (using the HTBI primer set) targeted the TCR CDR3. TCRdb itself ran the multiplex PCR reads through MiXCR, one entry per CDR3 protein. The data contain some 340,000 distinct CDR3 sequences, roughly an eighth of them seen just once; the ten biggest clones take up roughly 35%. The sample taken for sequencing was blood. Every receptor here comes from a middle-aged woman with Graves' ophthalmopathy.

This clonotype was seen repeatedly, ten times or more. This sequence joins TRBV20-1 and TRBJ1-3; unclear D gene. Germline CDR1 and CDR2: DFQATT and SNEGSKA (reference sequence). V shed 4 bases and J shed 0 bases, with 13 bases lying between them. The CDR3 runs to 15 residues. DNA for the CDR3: TGCAGTGCTACCGCCGCCCTAACCTCTGGAAACACCATATATTTT. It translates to CSATAALTSGNTIYF.

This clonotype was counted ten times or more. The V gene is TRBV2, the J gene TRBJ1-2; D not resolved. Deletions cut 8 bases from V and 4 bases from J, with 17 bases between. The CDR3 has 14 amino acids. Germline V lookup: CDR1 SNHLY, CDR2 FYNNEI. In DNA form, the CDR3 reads TGTGCCAGCTCCCAAAGAGGGTCTGCCTATGGCTACACCTTC. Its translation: CASSQRGSAYGYTF.

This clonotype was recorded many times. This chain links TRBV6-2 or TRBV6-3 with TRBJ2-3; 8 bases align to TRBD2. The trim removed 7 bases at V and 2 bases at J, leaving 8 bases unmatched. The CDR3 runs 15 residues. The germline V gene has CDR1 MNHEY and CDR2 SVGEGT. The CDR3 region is CASIQRESYTDTQYF. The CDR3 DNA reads TGTGCCAGCATCCAGCGGGAGTCCTACACAGATACGCAGTATTTT.

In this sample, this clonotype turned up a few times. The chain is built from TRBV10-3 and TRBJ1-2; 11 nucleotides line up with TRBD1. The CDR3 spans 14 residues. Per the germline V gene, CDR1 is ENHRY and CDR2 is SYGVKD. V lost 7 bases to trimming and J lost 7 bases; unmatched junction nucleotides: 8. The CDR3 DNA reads TGTGCCATCACCGGGGACAGGGGGTACGGTGGCTACACCTTC. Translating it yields CAITGDRGYGGYTF.

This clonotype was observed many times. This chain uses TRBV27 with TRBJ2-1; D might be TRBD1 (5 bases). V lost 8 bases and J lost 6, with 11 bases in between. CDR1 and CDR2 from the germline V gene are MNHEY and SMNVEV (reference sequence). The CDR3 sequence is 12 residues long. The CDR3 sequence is CASLDRFNEQFF. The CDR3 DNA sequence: TGTGCCAGCCTAGACAGATTCAATGAGCAGTTCTTC.

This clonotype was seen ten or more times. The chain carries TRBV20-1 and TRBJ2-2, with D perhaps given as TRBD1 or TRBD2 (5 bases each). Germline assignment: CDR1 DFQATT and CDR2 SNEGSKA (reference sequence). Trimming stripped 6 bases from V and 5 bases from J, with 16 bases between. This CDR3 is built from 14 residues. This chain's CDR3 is CSAKRGTITGELFF. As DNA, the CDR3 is TGCAGTGCGAAGAGGGGCACGATAACCGGGGAGCTGTTTTTT.